This T cell receptor (beta chain) emerged from a study of technical replicates of blood from several donors. Method: immunoSEQ multiplex PCR; TCRdb's copy keeps in-frame clones and lacks some. Among tens of thousands of clones, about 97% were seen once, and the ten largest hold more than 0.15%. Trimming removed 7 bases from V and 3 bases from J, with 12 bases in between. The CDR3 covers 14 residues. CDR1 is SNHLY and CDR2 is FYNNEI in the germline V gene. The chain employs TRBV2 and TRBJ1-4, with D perhaps matching TRBD1 (5 bases). The material sequenced was T cells isolated from PBMCs. The source is a human donor in good health. In DNA, the CDR3 is TGTGCCAGCACCGGAGAGACAGCTAATGAAAAACTGTTTTTT. It translates to CASTGETANEKLFF.